The 5 T cell receptor beta chains presented below share a single source sample, sequenced in a study of cytomegalovirus exposure and HLA in healthy donors. The PCR used 60 Vbeta and 13 Jbeta primers. The assay was immunoSEQ multiplex PCR, and TCRdb's table has in-frame clones only and misses some. The table has around 130,000 clones, around three quarters seen once. The sequencing input was PBMCs. These receptors all come from a man younger than 35 in good health and CMV-seronegative.

CDR3 in amino acids: CASSLDSSRTDTQYF. CDR3 coding DNA: TGTGCCAGCAGCTTAGATTCTAGCAGGACAGATACGCAGTATTTT. The gene calls are TRBV7-9 and TRBJ2-3; D possibly corresponds to TRBD2 (5 bases). In germline, CDR1 is SEHNR, CDR2 FQNEAQ (reference sequence). Trimming removed 1 base from V and 3 bases from J, with 11 bases in between. The CDR3 extends over 15 amino acids.

This chain links TRBV21-1 with TRBJ2-2; TRBD1, as called in the table, went unchecked against the DNA. TRBV21-1 corresponds to a pseudogene. The CDR3 extends over 16 amino acids. The DNA of the CDR3 is TGTGCCAGCAGCAAAGAAGGGACACCGAACACCGGGGAGCTGTTTTTT. Its protein is CASSKEGTPNTGELFF.

The chain has TRBV30 and TRBJ2-1, with a weak D call TRBD2 (7 bases). Trimming stripped 8 bases from V and 14 bases from J, with 16 bases between. This CDR3 comprises 10 residues. Germline CDR1 GTSNPN, CDR2 SVGIG (reference sequence). The CDR3 protein is CAHDTGGEFF. CDR3 DNA: TGTGCCCATGATACGGGGGGCGAGTTCTTC.

The chain has TRBV27 and TRBJ2-7, with a tentative D call TRBD2 (6 bases). Trimming removed 2 bases from V and 6 bases from J, with 14 bases in between. From germline, CDR1 is MNHEY and CDR2 SMNVEV (reference sequence). The CDR3 runs to 14 residues. The CDR3 loop is CASSLSSRRGEQYF. The CDR3 DNA sequence: TGTGCCAGCAGTTTAAGTTCAAGGCGGGGCGAGCAGTACTTC.

J is TRBJ2-5 and V is TRBV18, with D uncertain. Gene TRBJ2-7 matches the end of the DNA better, so the J call may be wrong. This CDR3 spans 13 amino acids. CDR1 is KGHSH and CDR2 is LQKENI in the germline V gene. The CDR3 DNA follows: TGTGCCAGCTCACCAGCGACTTCCTACGAGCAGTACTTC. Protein: CASSPATSYEQYF.